This T cell receptor beta chain was identified in a study of cytomegalovirus exposure and HLA in healthy donors. The CDR3 runs to 15 residues. V lost 10 bases to trimming and J lost 2 bases, with 19 bases between them. Germline V gene lookup returns CDR1 SGHTA and CDR2 FQGNSA. Clones were read by immunoSEQ multiplex PCR, and TCRdb kept only the in-frame ones, dropping some. Among fewer than 200,000 clones, about 96% were seen once, and the ten largest hold around 0.9%. Sequenced: PBMCs. The V gene is TRBV7-2, the J gene TRBJ2-3; possibly TRBD1 for D (6 bases). The TCR comes from a woman aged 18-29 years in good health and CMV-seronegative. The CDR3 loop reads CATKGDPLPTDTQYF. CDR3 in DNA: TGTGCCACTAAGGGGGACCCTCTCCCCACAGATACGCAGTATTTT. The full variable domain, its missing parts supplied by reference TRBV7-2 and TRBJ2-3, is GAGVSQSPSNKVTEKGKDVELRCDPISGHTALYWYRQSLGQGLEFLIYFQGNSAPDKSGLPSDRFSAERTGGSVSTLTIQRTQQEDSAVYLCATKGDPLPTDTQYFGPGTRLTVL.